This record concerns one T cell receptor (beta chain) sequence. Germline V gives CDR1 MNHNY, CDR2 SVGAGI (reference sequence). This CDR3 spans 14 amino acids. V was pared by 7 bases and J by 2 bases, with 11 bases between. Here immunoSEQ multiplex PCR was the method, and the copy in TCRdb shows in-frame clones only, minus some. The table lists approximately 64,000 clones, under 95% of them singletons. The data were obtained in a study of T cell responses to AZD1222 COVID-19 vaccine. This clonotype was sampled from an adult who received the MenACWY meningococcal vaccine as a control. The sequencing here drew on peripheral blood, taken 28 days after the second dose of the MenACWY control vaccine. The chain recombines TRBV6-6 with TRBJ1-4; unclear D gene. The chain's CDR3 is CASTSQATNEKLFF. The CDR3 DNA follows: TGTGCCAGCACCTCCCAGGCGACTAATGAAAAACTGTTTTTT.